This section outlines one T cell receptor (beta chain) sequence together with its context. Its antigen is undetermined. The Oncomine TCR Beta short-read assay was applied to DNA of cultured CD4+ T cells. A single record per CDR3 protein comes from TCRdb applying MiXCR to the PCR reads. The data hold 25,000 to 30,000 distinct CDR3 sequences, with approximately 60% observed a single time. This CDR3 contains 15 residues. Germline V gene sequence: CDR1 KGHSH, CDR2 LQKENI. Trimming took off 0 bases at V and 2 bases at J, with 10 bases between the two ends. Stated treatment: roughly 10-day PBMC culture with coronavirus spike peptide pools or control peptides (ViraFEST assay). Following a culture period (roughly ten days), negative selection was used to isolate CD4+ T cells. This sample was taken from a study of vaccination and CD4 T cells after COVID-19.

The chain joins TRBV18 to TRBJ2-5; D is unclear. Sequenced here: CD4+ T cells from blood, cultured in vitro, sampled after SARS-CoV-2 vaccination. The TCR comes from a human donor who received a COVID-19 vaccine. CDR3 sequence reads: CASSPPQRNQETQYF. In DNA, the CDR3 is TGTGCCAGCTCACCACCGCAACGAAATCAAGAGACCCAGTACTTC.